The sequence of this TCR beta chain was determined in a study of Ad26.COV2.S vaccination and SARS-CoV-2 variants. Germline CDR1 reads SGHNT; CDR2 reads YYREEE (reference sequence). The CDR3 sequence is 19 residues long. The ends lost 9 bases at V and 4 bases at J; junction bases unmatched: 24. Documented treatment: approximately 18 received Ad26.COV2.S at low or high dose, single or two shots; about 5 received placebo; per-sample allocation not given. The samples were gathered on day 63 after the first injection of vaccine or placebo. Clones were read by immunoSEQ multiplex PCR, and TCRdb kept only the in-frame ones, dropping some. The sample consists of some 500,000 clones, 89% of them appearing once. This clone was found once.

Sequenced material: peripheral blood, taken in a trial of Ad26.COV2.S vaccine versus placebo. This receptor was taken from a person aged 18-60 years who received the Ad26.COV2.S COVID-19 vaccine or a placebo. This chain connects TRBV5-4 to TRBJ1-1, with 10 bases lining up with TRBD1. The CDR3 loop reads CATATRPGQGPGAGTEAFF. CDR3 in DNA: TGTGCCACCGCCACAAGGCCGGGACAGGGGCCAGGCGCGGGCACTGAAGCTTTCTTT.